This T cell receptor beta chain was observed in a study of shared clonotypes between healthy human individuals. Naive CD8 cells lacked CD45RO and underwent positive selection for CCR7, leaving out terminally differentiated effector memory CD45RA+ cells. Repertoires were generated with immunoSEQ multiplex PCR, while TCRdb's copy carries only in-frame clones and drops some. Here the sample spans about 2 million clones, about 95% being singletons. Germline V gene lookup returns CDR1 SGHVS and CDR2 FNYEAQ. This CDR3 region has 12 residues. Sample: naive CD8+ T cells sorted from blood. The clonotype originates from a man between 18 and 35 years old in good health. The J gene is TRBJ2-7, the V gene TRBV7-6; D might be TRBD2 (6 bases). The end of the DNA is better explained by TRBJ2-5, so the J call may be wrong. CDR3 DNA sequence: TGTGCCAGCAGCTTAGAGGGACTGACCCAGTACTTC. Protein: CASSLEGLTQYF.